The 20 T cell receptor beta chains listed next were all sequenced from one sample in a study of STAT3 mutations in large granular lymphocyte leukemia. Antigens of these TCRs are unknown. Study-level points and caveats: At least one immunodominant TCR beta clonotype appeared in every T-cell large granular lymphocyte leukemia patient.

The data were produced by immunoSEQ multiplex PCR, yet TCRdb's version contains in-frame clones alone and is incomplete. The sample carries 8,000 to 13,000 clones, 70% to 90% recorded once. Input material: peripheral blood mononuclear cells. These receptor sequences come from a man aged 55-75 years with T-cell large granular lymphocyte leukemia. Some clones in this sample may be carry-over from other donors' samples.

This chain connects TRBV15 to TRBJ2-2; TRBD2 might be the D (7 bases). Trimming cost V 7 bases and J 5 bases, with 11 bases left between them. This CDR3 has 13 residues. In germline, CDR1 is LNHNV, CDR2 YYDKDF (reference sequence). Here the CDR3 DNA reads TGTGCCACCAAAAGGGGGGGAACCGGGGAGCTGTTTTTT. Translation: CATKRGGTGELFF.

This clone is a singleton in its sample. The chain recombines TRBV5-1 with TRBJ1-5, with 8 bases lining up with TRBD1. With 0 bases clipped from V and 7 bases from J, the junction kept 6 bases outside the gene matches. CDR1 and CDR2 from the germline V gene are SGHRS and YFSETQ. The CDR3 loop spans 15 amino acids. In nucleotides, the CDR3 is TGCGCCAGCAGCTTGGCAGGGGGCGCGTTGCAGCCCCAGCATTTT. Residues: CASSLAGGALQPQHF.

The rearrangement links TRBV30 to TRBJ2-2, with a tentative D call TRBD2 (6 bases). CDR1 and CDR2 (germline): GTSNPN, SVGIG (reference sequence). This CDR3 region has 14 residues. Trimming stripped 8 bases from V and 0 bases from J, with 13 bases between. As DNA, the CDR3 is TGTGCCGGAGGGCTTTTTTCGAACACCGGGGAGCTGTTTTTT. Its protein is CAGGLFSNTGELFF.

This chain uses TRBV18 with TRBJ2-3; D gene unclear. Trimming stripped 4 bases from V and 5 bases from J, with 13 bases between. CDR3 size: 14 residues. Per the germline V gene, CDR1 is KGHSH and CDR2 is LQKENI. For the CDR3, the DNA is TGTGCCAGCTCACTGACCCTAGATGGAGATACGCAGTATTTT. Encoded protein: CASSLTLDGDTQYF.

This chain joins TRBV28 and TRBJ1-2, with D unresolved. V lost 4 bases, J lost 6 bases, and 6 bases lay in between. The CDR3 is 11 amino acids. The germline CDR1 and CDR2 sequences are MDHEN and SYDVKM. The CDR3 sequence: CASSWKDGYTF. CDR3 sequence (DNA): TGTGCCAGCAGTTGGAAAGATGGCTACACCTTC.

The J gene is TRBJ2-6, the V gene TRBV9; the D gene could be TRBD1 or TRBD2 (7 bases each). Germline CDR1 SGDLS, CDR2 YYNGEE. Trimming shortened V by 4 bases and J by 3 bases, and 17 bases separated the two germline ends. The CDR3 covers 17 residues. CDR3 region: CASSPRGGADGANVLTF. The CDR3 bases are TGTGCCAGCAGCCCCAGGGGGGGGGCTGATGGGGCCAACGTCCTGACTTTC. The entire variable domain, with the rest obtained from reference TRBV9 and TRBJ2-6, is as follows: DSGVTQTPKHLITATGQRVTLRCSPRSGDLSVYWYQQSLDQGLQFLIQYYNGEERAKGNILERFSAQQFPDLHSELNLSSLELGDSALYFCASSPRGGADGANVLTFGAGSRLTVL.

The chain couples TRBV28 to TRBJ1-1; 7 bases are shared with TRBD1. The CDR3 contains 13 residues. The V and J ends lost 10 bases and 4 bases, in that order; junction bases with no gene match: 9. Per the germline V gene, CDR1 is MDHEN and CDR2 is SYDVKM. This CDR3 reads CATTTGLGTEAFF. The CDR3 DNA sequence: TGTGCCACCACGACAGGGTTGGGCACTGAAGCTTTCTTT.

The gene calls are TRBV6-5 and TRBJ2-1; possible D gene TRBD2, 6 bases. The length of the CDR3 is 15 residues. Germline lookup yields CDR1 MNHEY and CDR2 SVGAGI. V dropped 0 bases and J dropped 8 bases, with 14 bases sitting between them. CDR3 region: CASSYSRGGKDEQFF. As DNA, the CDR3 is TGTGCCAGCAGTTACTCGAGGGGCGGGAAGGATGAGCAGTTCTTC.

The chain has TRBV9 and TRBJ2-3; D gene ambiguous. This CDR3 spans 16 amino acids. Germline CDR1 is SGDLS and CDR2 is YYNGEE. The ends were cut back, 0 bases at V and 0 bases at J, with 11 bases in the middle. This chain's CDR3 is CASSVVPGSSTDTQYF. CDR3 coding DNA: TGTGCCAGCAGCGTAGTCCCTGGCAGCAGCACAGATACGCAGTATTTT.

The gene calls are TRBV19 and TRBJ2-3; D not certain. Germline V gene lookup returns CDR1 LNHDA and CDR2 SQIVND (reference sequence). The ends were cut back, 3 bases at V and 6 bases at J, with 10 bases in the middle. This CDR3 has 13 residues. This CDR3 reads CASSMVKPDTQYF. The DNA of the CDR3 is TGTGCCAGTAGTATGGTCAAGCCGGATACGCAGTATTTT.

The CDR3 sequence: CASSLAVRVDEQYF. The CDR3 coding sequence is TGTGCCAGCAGCTTGGCCGTCAGGGTGGACGAGCAGTACTTC. J is TRBJ2-7 and V is TRBV5-4; possibly TRBD1 for D (5 bases). The length of the CDR3 is 14 residues. V was shortened by 0 bases and J by 5 bases, with 12 bases between the two germline ends. Germline values: CDR1 SGHNT, CDR2 YYREEE (reference sequence). The full variable domain, with the rest looked up from reference TRBV5-4 and TRBJ2-7, is ETGVTQSPTHLIKTRGQQVTLRCSSQSGHNTVSWYQQALGQGPQFIFQYYREEENGRGNFPPRFSGLQFPNYSSELNVNALELDDSALYLCASSLAVRVDEQYFGPGTRLTVT.

The chain couples TRBV6-6 to TRBJ1-3; 8 bases agree with TRBD1. Trimming removed 8 bases from V and 11 bases from J; junction bases left unmatched: 14. Germline assignment: CDR1 MNHNY and CDR2 SVGAGI (reference sequence). The CDR3 spans 14 residues. CDR3 bases: TGTGCCAGCGGCCCGGGACAGGCTCTTTTCGCCATATATTTT. Translated, it gives CASGPGQALFAIYF.

The J gene is TRBJ2-1, the V gene TRBV28; TRBD2 matches at 10 bases. Trimming removed 6 bases from V and 3 bases from J; junction bases left unmatched: 8. Germline CDR1 MDHEN, CDR2 SYDVKM. The CDR3 consists of 16 residues. The CDR3 spells CASSNLGLAVYNEQFF. CDR3 DNA: TGTGCCAGCAGCAATCTTGGACTAGCGGTCTACAATGAGCAGTTCTTC.

The genes are TRBV7-2 and TRBJ2-2; 7 bases match TRBD1. V shed 3 bases and J 8 bases; nucleotides not matched to a gene: 3. This CDR3 spans 13 amino acids. CDR1 is SGHTA and CDR2 is FQGNSA in the germline V gene. The CDR3 DNA follows: TGTGCCAGCAGCTTTACAGGGGCAGGGGAGCTGTTTTTT. Protein sequence: CASSFTGAGELFF.

The rearrangement uses TRBV29-1 and TRBJ2-2; unclear D gene. Germline-derived CDR1 and CDR2 are SQVTM and ANQGSEA. V was pared by 7 bases and J by 2 bases, with 5 bases between. The CDR3 runs 11 residues. The CDR3 DNA sequence: TGCAGCGCTTCTAACACCGGGGAGCTGTTTTTT. Its protein is CSASNTGELFF.

The chain combines TRBV30 with TRBJ2-6; D remains unclear. Trimming cost V 2 bases and J 3 bases, with 11 bases left between them. The CDR3 runs to 15 residues. The germline V gene encodes CDR1 GTSNPN and CDR2 SVGIG (reference sequence). The CDR3 is CAWSPLEVGANVLTF. CDR3 nucleotides: TGTGCCTGGAGTCCCCTAGAGGTTGGGGCCAACGTCCTGACTTTC.

This chain connects TRBV2 to TRBJ1-5; 8 positions match TRBD1. CDR1 SNHLY and CDR2 FYNNEI come from the germline V gene. This CDR3 is built from 16 residues. Unmatched junction bases numbered 9, after V lost 4 bases and J lost 4 bases. CDR3 sequence (DNA): TGTGCCAGCAGTGGCCCTTGGACAGGGAGGAATCAGCCCCAGCATTTT. Its translation: CASSGPWTGRNQPQHF.

V usage is TRBV11-2 and J usage is TRBJ1-2; perhaps TRBD1 as D (6 bases). Trimming took 3 bases from V and 2 from J, leaving 13 bases between them. This CDR3 comprises 15 residues. Germline V gene data show CDR1 as SGHAT and CDR2 as FQNNGV. The CDR3 here is CASSFLRGWNYGYTF. CDR3 in DNA: TGTGCCAGCAGCTTTCTCAGGGGTTGGAACTATGGCTACACCTTC.

This chain links TRBV10-3 with TRBJ1-1; 7 bases fit TRBD1. CDR1 and CDR2 from the germline V gene are ENHRY and SYGVKD. There are 15 residues in the CDR3. The J segment lost 2 bases and the V segment lost 1 base, leaving 4 bases of the junction unmatched. The CDR3 region has the DNA TGTGCCATCAGTGAGTTGCACAGGGGTAACACTGAAGCTTTCTTT. As protein: CAISELHRGNTEAFF.

V gene TRBV27 combines with J gene TRBJ2-7, with 9 bases that match TRBD1. V lost 4 bases to trimming and J lost 2 bases; unmatched junction nucleotides: 3. The germline gives CDR1 MNHEY, CDR2 SMNVEV (reference sequence). CDR3 length equals 14 residues. CDR3 coding DNA: TGTGCCAGCAGTTCCCGACAGGGGGCCTACGAGCAGTACTTC. Translation: CASSSRQGAYEQYF.